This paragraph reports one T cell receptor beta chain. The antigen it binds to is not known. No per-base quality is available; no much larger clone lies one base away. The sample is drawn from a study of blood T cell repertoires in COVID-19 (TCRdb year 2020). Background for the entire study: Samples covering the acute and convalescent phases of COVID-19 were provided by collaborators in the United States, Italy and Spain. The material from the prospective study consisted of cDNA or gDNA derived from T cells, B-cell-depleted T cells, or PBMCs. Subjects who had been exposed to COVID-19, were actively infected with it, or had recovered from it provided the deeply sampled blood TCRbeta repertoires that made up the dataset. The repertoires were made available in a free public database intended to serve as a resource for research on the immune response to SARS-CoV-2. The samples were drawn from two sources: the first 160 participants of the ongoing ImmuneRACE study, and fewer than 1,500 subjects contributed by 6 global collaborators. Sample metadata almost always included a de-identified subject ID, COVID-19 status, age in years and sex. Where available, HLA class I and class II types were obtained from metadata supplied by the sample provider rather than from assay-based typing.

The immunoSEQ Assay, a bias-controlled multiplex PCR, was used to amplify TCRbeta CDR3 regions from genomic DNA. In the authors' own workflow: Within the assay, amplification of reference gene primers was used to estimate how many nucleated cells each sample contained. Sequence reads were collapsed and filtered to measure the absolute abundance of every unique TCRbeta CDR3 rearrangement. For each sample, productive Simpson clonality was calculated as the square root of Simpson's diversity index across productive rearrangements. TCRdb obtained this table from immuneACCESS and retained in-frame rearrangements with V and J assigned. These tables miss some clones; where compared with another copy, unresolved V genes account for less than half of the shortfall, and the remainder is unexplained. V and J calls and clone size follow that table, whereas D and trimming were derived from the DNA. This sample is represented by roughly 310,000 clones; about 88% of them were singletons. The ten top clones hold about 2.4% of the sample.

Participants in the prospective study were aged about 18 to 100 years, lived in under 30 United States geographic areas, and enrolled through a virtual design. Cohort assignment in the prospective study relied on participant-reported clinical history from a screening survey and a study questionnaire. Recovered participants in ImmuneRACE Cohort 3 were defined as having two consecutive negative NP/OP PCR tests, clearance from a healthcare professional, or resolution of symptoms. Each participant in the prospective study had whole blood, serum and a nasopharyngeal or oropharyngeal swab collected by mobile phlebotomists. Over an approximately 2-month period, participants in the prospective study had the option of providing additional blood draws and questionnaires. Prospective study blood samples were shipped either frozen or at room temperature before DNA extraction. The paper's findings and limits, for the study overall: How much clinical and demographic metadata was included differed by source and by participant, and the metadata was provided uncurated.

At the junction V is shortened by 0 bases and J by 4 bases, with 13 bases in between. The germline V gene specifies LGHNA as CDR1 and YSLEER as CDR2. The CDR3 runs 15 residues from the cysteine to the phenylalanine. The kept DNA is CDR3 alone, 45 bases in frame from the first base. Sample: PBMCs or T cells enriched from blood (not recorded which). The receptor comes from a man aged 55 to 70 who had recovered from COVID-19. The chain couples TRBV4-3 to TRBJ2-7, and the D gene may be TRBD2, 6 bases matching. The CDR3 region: CASSQDRAGTYEQYF. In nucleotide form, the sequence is TGCGCCAGCAGCCAAGATCGTGCGGGAACATACGAGCAGTACTTC.